One sample yielded the 5 T cell receptor beta chains listed below, sequenced in a study of technical replicates of blood from several donors. Data came from immunoSEQ multiplex PCR; TCRdb stores just in-frame clones and leaves some out. There are tens of thousands of clones in the sample; roughly 94% occur only once, and approximately 0.25% lies in the top ten. The sample taken for sequencing was T cells isolated from PBMCs. These receptors all stem from a human donor in good health.

V usage is TRBV7-6 and J usage is TRBJ2-2; a weak D match, TRBD2 (5 bases). The length of the CDR3 is 14 residues. V lost 1 base and J lost 6, with 9 bases in between. Germline-derived CDR1 and CDR2 are SGHVS and FNYEAQ. CDR3 nucleotides: TGTGCCAGCAGCTTAGGGCTCGGGGCCGGGGAGCTGTTTTTT. Its translation is CASSLGLGAGELFF.

The chain links TRBV7-3 to TRBJ1-1; no clear D gene. This CDR3 spans 13 amino acids. CDR1 and CDR2 (germline): SGHTA, FQGTGA. The V gene lost 5 bases and the J gene lost 0 bases, with 7 bases spanning the gap. CDR3 nucleotides: TGTGCCAGCAGCCACACAGTGAACACTGAAGCTTTCTTT. Translated: CASSHTVNTEAFF.

The chain recombines TRBV11-2 with TRBJ2-3; D is possibly TRBD2 (6 bases). The CDR3 is made up of 18 amino acids. Germline V CDR1 and CDR2: SGHAT, FQNNGV. Deletions cut 0 bases from V and 6 bases from J, with 22 bases between. CDR3 sequence (DNA): TGTGCCAGCAGCTTAGATCTGTACGCGGGAAAGGTCGGGGATACGCAGTATTTT. This codes for CASSLDLYAGKVGDTQYF.

The chain is built from TRBV4-1 and TRBJ2-3; 8 bases are shared with TRBD2. V lost 4 bases, J lost 5 bases, and 11 bases stayed unmatched. CDR3 length equals 16 residues. Per germline, CDR1 MGHRA and CDR2 YSYEKL. The chain's CDR3 is CASSLVAGLTEDTQYF. The CDR3 DNA sequence: TGCGCCAGCAGCCTCGTAGCGGGGCTTACCGAAGATACGCAGTATTTT.

The J gene is TRBJ2-7, the V gene TRBV10-3; 7 nucleotides agree with TRBD1. CDR3 length: 13 residues. The trim removed 7 bases at V and 5 bases at J, leaving 8 bases unmatched. In germline, CDR1 is ENHRY, CDR2 SYGVKD. In nucleotides, the CDR3 is TGTGCCATCACCAACGACAGGGACCACGAGCAGTACTTC. It specifies CAITNDRDHEQYF.